Listed here is a single TCR beta chain. The data derive from a study of blood T cell repertoires in COVID-19. Overall study: COVID-19 samples, acute and convalescent, were from the United States, Italy and Spain. T cells, B-cell-depleted T cells, or PBMCs provided the cDNA or gDNA that served as material.

As processed by the authors: Researchers report that nucleated cell counts were estimated from reference gene primer amplification. Assay: immunoSEQ multiplex PCR; the TCRdb copy retains only in-frame clones and omits some. The DNA was the basis for D and trimming; V, J and clone size are from that table. This sample carries some 150,000 clones, about four fifths of them seen once, and the ten largest clones take approximately 4%. The TCR sequence derives from an older woman with acute or convalescent COVID-19. Sequencing was done on a sample of peripheral blood.

The CDR3 coding sequence is TGTGCCAGCAGCTCCACAGGGGGCAATCAGCCCCAGCATTTT. This encodes CASSSTGGNQPQHF. The V call is TRBV9, the J call TRBJ1-5; TRBD1 agrees at 7 bases. The V and J ends lost 4 bases and 2 bases, in that order; junction bases with no gene match: 3. The CDR3 covers 14 residues. The germline V gene has CDR1 SGDLS and CDR2 YYNGEE.